The next 32 T cell receptor beta chains were all read from a single sample in a study of cytomegalovirus exposure and HLA in healthy donors. The PCR employed 60 Vbeta primers together with 13 Jbeta primers. TCRdb's table, derived via immunoSEQ multiplex PCR, lists solely in-frame clones and lacks some. The sample lists approximately 81,000 clones; around 76% were seen once. The sample was PBMCs. The receptors were sampled from a woman in her 50s in good health and CMV-seropositive.

This chain joins TRBV30 and TRBJ1-4, with D uncertain. The CDR3 runs to 10 residues. The ends were cut back, 6 bases at V and 7 bases at J, with 6 bases in the middle. Germline-derived CDR1 and CDR2 are GTSNPN and SVGIG (reference sequence). CDR3 loop: CACRSEKLFF. For the CDR3, the DNA is TGTGCCTGCAGAAGTGAAAAACTGTTTTTT. Complete variable domain (other parts from reference TRBV30 and TRBJ1-4): SQTIHQWPATLVQPVGSPLSLECTVEGTSNPNLYWYRQAAGRGLQLLFYSVGIGQISSEVPQNLSASRPQDRQFILSSKKLLLSDSGFYLCACRSEKLFFGSGTQLSVL.

This chain connects TRBV7-8 to TRBJ2-1; 8 bases are a match to TRBD2. The J segment lost 0 bases and the V segment lost 3 bases, leaving 4 bases of the junction unmatched. This CDR3 region has 16 residues. Germline V CDR1 and CDR2: SGHVS, FQNEAQ. For the CDR3, the DNA is TGTGCCAGCAGCTTTGTAGGGACTAGCTCCTACAATGAGCAGTTCTTC. This encodes CASSFVGTSSYNEQFF.

This clone has just a few counts. The chain has TRBV5-4 and TRBJ2-7; possible D gene TRBD2, 6 bases. Trimming left V 1 base short and J 2 bases short, with 10 bases between. The CDR3 covers 14 residues. Per germline, CDR1 SGHNT and CDR2 YYREEE (reference sequence). This chain's CDR3 is CASSLFGGTYEQYF. The CDR3 bases are TGTGCCAGCAGCTTGTTCGGCGGGACCTACGAGCAGTACTTC.

This chain joins TRBV10-3 and TRBJ1-2, with 10 nucleotides matching TRBD1. J lost 4 bases, V lost 10 bases, and 12 bases had no gene match. Germline-derived CDR1 and CDR2 are ENHRY and SYGVKD. This CDR3 is built from 15 residues. This chain's CDR3 is CATQVVGQGSYGYTF. The CDR3 DNA is TGTGCCACCCAAGTAGTGGGACAGGGGAGCTATGGCTACACCTTC.

This clone is a singleton in its sample. The J gene is TRBJ2-7, the V gene TRBV6-1; 7 positions match TRBD1. The CDR3 sequence is 13 residues long. After removal of 4 bases from V and 1 base from J, the junction contained 1 base not matched to a gene. CDR1 is MNHNS, CDR2 SASEGT, per germline. CDR3 coding DNA: TGTGCCAGCAGTGCCAGGGGGTCCTACGAGCAGTACTTC. Protein: CASSARGSYEQYF.

This chain joins TRBV6-5 and TRBJ1-5; D is unresolved. Germline CDR1 reads MNHEY; CDR2 reads SVGAGI. Trimming took 2 bases from V and 0 from J, leaving 8 bases between them. CDR3 length: 15 residues. CDR3 sequence (DNA): TGTGCCAGCAGTTACGGCCAGAATAGCAATCAGCCCCAGCATTTT. Translated: CASSYGQNSNQPQHF.

The chain is built from TRBV6-6 and TRBJ1-2; D ambiguous. The CDR3 is 12 amino acids. Looked up from germline, CDR1 is MNHNY and CDR2 is SVGAGI (reference sequence). V lost 6 bases and J 0 bases, leaving 5 bases between the germline ends. The CDR3 DNA reads TGTGCCAGCAGCAACTCTAACTATGGCTACACCTTC. Its protein product is CASSNSNYGYTF.

As for this clone: The sample holds other DNA sequences that translate to the same CDR3. The V and J genes are TRBV28 and TRBJ1-2; no clear D gene. Germline CDR1 reads MDHEN; CDR2 reads SYDVKM. CDR3 length: 11 residues. Trimming took 4 bases from V and 5 from J, leaving 5 bases between them. CDR3 sequence (DNA): TGTGCCAGCAGTTCCGGTTATGGCTACACCTTC. Encoded protein: CASSSGYGYTF.

The CDR3: CASSPSGGAYEQYF. CDR3 in DNA: TGTGCCAGCAGCCCCTCCGGGGGGGCCTACGAGCAGTACTTC. The V and J genes are TRBV7-3 and TRBJ2-7; TRBD2 aligns across 8 bases. From germline, CDR1 is SGHTA and CDR2 FQGTGA. V was pared by 5 bases and J by 2 bases, with 5 bases of the junction left unmatched. The CDR3 consists of 14 residues.

The table lists this clone with a few counts. This chain joins TRBV7-3 and TRBJ2-3; TRBD2 agrees at 7 bases. J lost 4 bases, V lost 5 bases, and 9 bases had no gene match. The CDR3 extends over 15 amino acids. Germline loops: CDR1 SGHTA, CDR2 FQGTGA. DNA of the CDR3: TGTGCCAGCAGCCCCATGGGGCGGGAGTCAGATACGCAGTATTTT. Amino acids: CASSPMGRESDTQYF.

As to this clone: The identical CDR3 is also encoded by other nucleotide sequences in the sample. V is TRBV9 and J is TRBJ1-1, with D possibly matching TRBD1 (6 bases). The V and J ends lost 0 bases and 4 bases respectively, with 7 bases between them. There are 13 residues in the CDR3. CDR1 and CDR2 (germline): SGDLS, YYNGEE. The CDR3 region is CASSVGGRTEAFF. CDR3 in DNA: TGTGCCAGCAGCGTAGGGGGGCGCACTGAAGCTTTCTTT.

This chain links TRBV30 with TRBJ1-5, with D tentatively TRBD1 (6 bases). The CDR3 is 16 amino acids. Trimming shortened V by 0 bases and J by 4 bases, and 16 bases separated the two germline ends. Germline V gene lookup returns CDR1 GTSNPN and CDR2 SVGIG (reference sequence). CDR3 nucleotides: TGTGCCTGGAGTGTAGGGGGAGGGGGATGGAATCAGCCCCAGCATTTT. Encoded protein: CAWSVGGGGWNQPQHF.

The chain is built from TRBV6-1 and TRBJ1-1; maybe TRBD1 (5 bases). Germline assignment: CDR1 MNHNS and CDR2 SASEGT. The ends were cut back, 7 bases at V and 11 bases at J, with 23 bases in the middle. The CDR3 is 14 residues long. The CDR3 DNA is TGTGCCAGCATCCTGAGCGGGGCAGGGAGTTTCGCTTTCTTT. Encoded protein: CASILSGAGSFAFF.

J is TRBJ1-2 and V is TRBV6-1; no clear D. The CDR3 is 12 residues long. Germline loops: CDR1 MNHNS, CDR2 SASEGT. Deletions cut 7 bases from V and 5 bases from J, with 11 bases between. CDR3 sequence: CASTPTRYGYTF. Here the CDR3 DNA reads TGTGCCAGCACTCCCACGCGGTATGGCTACACCTTC.

This clone was detected a few times. The rearrangement links TRBV7-2 to TRBJ2-1, with 12 bases lining up with TRBD2. Germline-derived CDR1 and CDR2 are SGHTA and FQGNSA. This CDR3 is 15 amino acids long. The V segment lost 5 bases and the J segment 3 bases; nucleotides outside the gene matches: 2. CDR3 DNA: TGTGCCAGCAGCCGGACTAGCGGGGACTACAATGAGCAGTTCTTC. Residues: CASSRTSGDYNEQFF. Variable domain in full (rest from reference TRBV7-2 and TRBJ2-1): GAGVSQSPSNKVTEKGKDVELRCDPISGHTALYWYRQSLGQGLEFLIYFQGNSAPDKSGLPSDRFSAERTGGSVSTLTIQRTQQEDSAVYLCASSRTSGDYNEQFFGPGTRLTVL.

This clone occurred once. The CDR3 reads CASSLASGSPQYF. The CDR3 DNA is TGTGCCAGCAGCTTGGCTAGCGGTTCTCCGCAGTATTTT. This chain links TRBV5-6 with TRBJ2-3; 7 positions agree with TRBD2. Trimming cost V 0 bases and J 10 bases; bases outside gene matches: 5. This CDR3 is built from 13 residues. In germline, CDR1 is SGHDT, CDR2 YYEEEE.

The J gene is TRBJ2-1, the V gene TRBV30, with 10 bases matching TRBD2. Germline CDR1 reads GTSNPN; CDR2 reads SVGIG (reference sequence). The CDR3 totals 15 residues. The V gene end was trimmed by 1 base and the J gene end by 10 bases; junction bases not matched to a gene: 10. The CDR3 spells CAWSGAGGLSEEQFF. CDR3 in DNA: TGTGCCTGGAGTGGAGCGGGAGGGCTAAGTGAGGAGCAGTTCTTC.

The chain combines TRBV2 with TRBJ1-5, with 8 nucleotides matching TRBD1. Per the germline V gene, CDR1 is SNHLY and CDR2 is FYNNEI. There are 15 residues in the CDR3. The trim removed 5 bases at V and 2 bases at J, leaving 5 bases unmatched. The chain's CDR3 is CASSKTGVGNQPQHF. DNA of the CDR3: TGTGCCAGCAGTAAGACAGGGGTGGGCAATCAGCCCCAGCATTTT.

V is TRBV11-3 and J is TRBJ2-1; weak D call: TRBD1 (5 bases). This CDR3 comprises 16 residues. Germline CDR1 reads SGHNT; CDR2 reads YENEEA. Trimming pared 5 bases from V and 8 bases from J, leaving 22 bases between. The CDR3 spells CASSPIFRPKGHEQFF. CDR3 DNA sequence: TGTGCCAGCAGCCCCATTTTTCGCCCCAAGGGGCATGAGCAGTTCTTC.

This chain uses TRBV28 with TRBJ2-1; 9 nucleotides line up with TRBD1. V lost 7 bases and J lost 8; bases outside the gene matches: 3. Per germline, CDR1 MDHEN and CDR2 SYDVKM. This CDR3 is built from 12 residues. The DNA for the CDR3 is TGTGCCAGCATGACAGGGGGTCATGAGCAGTTCTTC. Its translation is CASMTGGHEQFF.

The V and J genes are TRBV28 and TRBJ1-1; D ambiguous. The CDR3 is made up of 14 amino acids. V was clipped by 6 bases and J by 4 bases, with 15 bases between them. Germline V lookup: CDR1 MDHEN, CDR2 SYDVKM. CDR3 nucleotide sequence: TGTGCCAGCAGGCATTACATATCTTCCACTGAAGCTTTCTTT. Amino acids: CASRHYISSTEAFF.

V and J are TRBV30 and TRBJ2-3; TRBD1 matches 7 bases. This CDR3 has 15 residues. The junction had 7 bases not matched to a gene; V was cut back by 0 bases and J by 4 bases. CDR1 and CDR2 from the germline V gene are GTSNPN and SVGIG (reference sequence). CDR3: CAWSVVAQGADTQYF. CDR3 in DNA: TGTGCCTGGAGTGTAGTCGCCCAGGGGGCAGATACGCAGTATTTT.

V and J are TRBV7-9 and TRBJ2-1; the D is unclear. V dropped 6 bases and J dropped 2 bases, with 2 bases sitting between them. The CDR3 is 11 residues long. CDR1 is SEHNR, CDR2 FQNEAQ, per germline (reference sequence). As DNA, the CDR3 is TGTGCCAGCAGTACCTACAATGAGCAGTTCTTC. This encodes CASSTYNEQFF.

The CDR3 sequence: CASSKGSQRELNEQYF. As DNA, the CDR3 is TGTGCCAGCAGCAAAGGGAGCCAGCGGGAGCTTAACGAGCAGTACTTC. The chain joins TRBV21-1 to TRBJ2-7; the table's D call TRBD2 went unverified against the DNA. TRBV21-1 is a pseudogene segment. The CDR3 covers 16 residues.

The chain combines TRBV29-1 with TRBJ2-3, with TRBD2 identical over 13 bases. Germline trimming cut 5 bases from V and 2 bases from J; bases unmatched to any gene: 7. Germline V CDR1 and CDR2: SQVTM, ANQGSEA. This CDR3 has 16 amino acids. The CDR3 loop reads CSVQAGTSGATDTQYF. The CDR3, as DNA: TGCAGCGTTCAAGCCGGGACTAGCGGGGCCACAGATACGCAGTATTTT.

The count of this clone is one. The V gene is TRBV4-1, the J gene TRBJ1-2, with D possibly being TRBD1 (5 bases). CDR3 length equals 14 residues. Germline V gives CDR1 MGHRA, CDR2 YSYEKL. The V gene lost 3 bases and the J gene lost 5 bases, with 13 bases spanning the gap. The CDR3 nucleotides are TGCGCCAGCAGCCAGGGAATGGGGCTTTATGGCTACACCTTC. Residues: CASSQGMGLYGYTF.

This clone was seen a single time. The CDR3 here is CASSFPRGYVYNEQFF. CDR3 coding DNA: TGTGCCAGCAGTTTCCCACGCGGCTACGTCTACAATGAGCAGTTCTTC. The rearrangement uses TRBV27 and TRBJ2-1; no clear D. V gave up 3 bases and J gave up 3 bases, with 15 bases separating them. Germline values: CDR1 MNHEY, CDR2 SMNVEV (reference sequence). The CDR3 is made up of 16 amino acids.

In DNA form, the CDR3 reads TGTGCCAGCAGGGTAGCGGGAGGCCCTGATACGCAGTATTTT. This gives the protein CASRVAGGPDTQYF. This rearrangement joins TRBV28 to TRBJ2-3, with 10 nucleotides matching TRBD2. J gave up 6 bases and V 6 bases, and 6 bases lay outside the gene matches. The CDR3 runs 14 residues. Looked up from germline, CDR1 is MDHEN and CDR2 is SYDVKM.

CDR3 in DNA: TGTGCCTGGAGAACAGGGGCCACTGAAGCTTTCTTT. It yields the protein CAWRTGATEAFF. The rearrangement uses TRBV30 and TRBJ1-1; 7 positions agree with TRBD1. Losses at the gene ends were 3 bases for V and 4 bases for J; bases not matched to a gene: 2. Germline CDR1 reads GTSNPN; CDR2 reads SVGIG (reference sequence). The CDR3 consists of 12 residues.

In its sample, this clone was seen a few times. The chain couples TRBV25-1 to TRBJ1-5; D unclear. V shed 6 bases and J shed 7 bases, with 16 bases lying between them. Germline-derived CDR1 and CDR2 are MGHDK and SYGVNS. CDR3 length: 14 residues. CDR3 in DNA: TGTGCCAGCAGCGATAGGCCGGGAGGACAGCCCCAGCATTTT. It encodes CASSDRPGGQPQHF.

The V and J genes are TRBV2 and TRBJ2-7, with TRBD1 as a possible D gene (5 bases). The CDR3 has 15 residues. Trimming cost V 5 bases and J 0 bases, with 14 bases left between them. Germline values: CDR1 SNHLY, CDR2 FYNNEI. CDR3 in DNA: TGTGCCAGCAGTATCAGGGTCGCCAGCTCCTACGAGCAGTACTTC. Translation: CASSIRVASSYEQYF.

The V and J genes are TRBV28 and TRBJ2-7, with D perhaps TRBD1 (5 bases). There are 13 residues in the CDR3. The V end lost 2 bases, the J end lost 2 bases, and 7 bases lay between the germline ends. Germline V CDR1 and CDR2: MDHEN, SYDVKM. CDR3 amino acids: CASSLDSTYEQYF. The DNA for the CDR3 is TGTGCCAGCAGTTTAGACAGCACCTACGAGCAGTACTTC. Full variable domain (rest looked up from reference TRBV28 and TRBJ2-7): DVKVTQSSRYLVKRTGEKVFLECVQDMDHENMFWYRQDPGLGLRLIYFSYDVKMKEKGDIPEGYSVSREKKERFSLILESASTNQTSMYLCASSLDSTYEQYFGPGTRLTVT.